This is a list of T cell receptor beta chains from one sample in a study of blood T cell repertoires in COVID-19. Assay: immunoSEQ multiplex PCR; the TCRdb copy retains only in-frame clones and omits some. The sample carries 250,000 to 300,000 clones, roughly 80% recorded once. What was sequenced was PBMCs or T cells enriched from blood (not recorded which). These receptors were taken from a man in his forties who had been exposed to COVID-19. Both conserved end residues are part of each CDR3. D genes are given only for firm matches. Clone size appears in some rows only: once, few, many, or a class for an expanded clone.

J gene | V gene | D gene | clone size | CDR3 DNA | CDR3 protein
TRBJ2-3 | TRBV27 | . | . | TGTGCCAGCGCCTTTGCGGATACGCAGTATTTT | CASAFADTQYF
TRBJ2-7 | TRBV6-5 | TRBD2 | . | TGTGCCAGCAGAAATAGCGGGGGCTTATACGAGCAGTACTTC | CASRNSGGLYEQYF
TRBJ1-6 | TRBV10-2 | . | . | TGCGCCAGCAGTGGAGAACAGAAGAATTCACCCCTCCACTTT | CASSGEQKNSPLHF
TRBJ2-2 | TRBV7-3 | . | . | TGTGCCAGCACCCCAGGGACTCCCGGGGAGCTGTTTTTT | CASTPGTPGELFF
TRBJ2-1 | TRBV5-1 | TRBD1 | . | TGCGCCAGCAGCTTGGGGGACAGGACGTCTGAGCAGTTCTTC | CASSLGDRTSEQFF
TRBJ2-1 | TRBV7-9 | . | . | TGTGCCAGCAGTCCTCGGGGGAGTCTTAATGAGCAGTTCTTC | CASSPRGSLNEQFF
TRBJ1-5 | TRBV6-2/TRBV6-3 | . | . | TGTGCCAGCAGTCCCAATAGCAATCAGCCCCAGCATTTT | CASSPNSNQPQHF
TRBJ2-6 | TRBV7-6 | TRBD1 | . | TGTGCCAGCAGCTTAAGGAGGGACAGGGTGGGGTCTGGGGCCAACGTCCTGACTTTC | CASSLRRDRVGSGANVLTF
TRBJ2-1 | TRBV5-5 | TRBD2 | . | TGTGCCAGCAGCTTAGTGAGCGGGAGCTCCTACAATGAGCAGTTCTTC | CASSLVSGSSYNEQFF
TRBJ1-6 | TRBV18 | TRBD1 | . | TGTGCCAGCTCACCAGGACAGGCCGATAATTCACCCCTCCACTTT | CASSPGQADNSPLHF
TRBJ2-5 | TRBV7-6 | . | . | TGTGCCAGCAGCTTAGGGATCGGACTTCAAGAGACCCAGTACTTC | CASSLGIGLQETQYF
TRBJ1-2 | TRBV6-4 | . | . | TGTGCCAGCAGTCGCGATTCGGGCTATGGCTACACCTTC | CASSRDSGYGYTF
TRBJ1-1 | TRBV5-1 | . | . | TGCGCCAGCAGCTTTACAGGGAACACTGAAGCTTTCTTT | CASSFTGNTEAFF
TRBJ1-1 | TRBV10-3 | TRBD1 | . | TGTGCCACCAAGGAAGGACAGGCGAACACTGAAGCTTTCTTT | CATKEGQANTEAFF
TRBJ2-7 | TRBV10-3 | TRBD2 | . | TGTGCCATAACTAGCGGGAGGGGGTCCTACGAGCAGTACTTC | CAITSGRGSYEQYF
TRBJ1-2 | TRBV27 | . | . | TGTGCCAGCAGTCCGAATGGGGGCAGCTATGGCTACACCTTC | CASSPNGGSYGYTF
TRBJ1-1 | TRBV3-1/TRBV3-2 | . | few | TGTGCCAGCAGCCAAACTCTTCCAAGGGGTTCCACTGAAGCTTTCTTT | CASSQTLPRGSTEAFF
TRBJ1-2 | TRBV6-4 | . | . | TGTGCCAGCAGTCCGGGAACGGTTAGCTATGGCTACACCTTC | CASSPGTVSYGYTF
TRBJ1-1 | TRBV21-1 | . | . | TGTGCCAGCAGCAAGATAGGGGGCCTGAACACTGAAGCTTTCTTT | CASSKIGGLNTEAFF
TRBJ2-5 | TRBV12-3/TRBV12-4 | . | . | TGTGCCAGCAGAGGATTCGGCGGGGAGACCCAGTACTTC | CASRGFGGETQYF
TRBJ2-7 | TRBV7-2 | TRBD2 | . | TGTGCCAGCAGCGTAGGGACTAGAGGTTTCGAGCAGTACTTC | CASSVGTRGFEQYF
TRBJ2-7 | TRBV6-5 | . | few | TGTGCCAGCAGTTACTCGTGGCGGAAAGTATACGAGCAGTACTTC | CASSYSWRKVYEQYF
TRBJ1-4 | TRBV6-5 | . | . | TGTGCCAGCGCGTGGCAGGCTAATGAAAAACTGTTTTTT | CASAWQANEKLFF
TRBJ2-1 | TRBV6-1 | . | . | TGTGCCAGCGCCTCTAGGTTCGGATACAATGAGCAGTTCTTC | CASASRFGYNEQFF
TRBJ2-7 | TRBV7-8 | . | . | TGTGCCAGCAGCCTTCGTAGCATCCCCACCGAGCAGTACTTC | CASSLRSIPTEQYF
TRBJ1-6 | TRBV9 | . | . | TGTGCCAGCAGCGTAGGAGGGAGGAATAATTCACCCCTCCACTTT | CASSVGGRNNSPLHF
TRBJ1-6 | TRBV14 | . | once | TGTGCCAGCAGCCAACAACGGGGGTCCATGGGTTCACCCCTCCACTTT | CASSQQRGSMGSPLHF
TRBJ1-1 | TRBV12-3/TRBV12-4 | . | . | TGTGCCAGCAGTTTTATGGGGGCATCTGAAGCTTTCTTT | CASSFMGASEAFF
TRBJ2-7 | TRBV19 | . | . | TGTGCCAGTTCCCGGGGTGCGGGGCTCTACGAGCAGTACTTC | CASSRGAGLYEQYF
TRBJ2-5 | TRBV28 | . | . | TGTGCCAGCAGTTTACGGGAGAACAAAGAGACCCAGTACTTC | CASSLRENKETQYF
TRBJ2-1 | TRBV6-1 | TRBD1 | . | TGTGCCAGCAGTGCCTCACAGGGGGTTTCCTACAATGAGCAGTTCTTC | CASSASQGVSYNEQFF
TRBJ2-1 | TRBV24-1 | TRBD2 | . | TGTGCCACCAGTGATCCCACTAGCGGGGATCGGAATGAGCAGTTCTTC | CATSDPTSGDRNEQFF
TRBJ1-4 | TRBV10-1 | . | . | TGCGCCAGCTTCCTACCGGACAGAAATAATGAAAAACTGTTTTTT | CASFLPDRNNEKLFF
TRBJ2-7 | TRBV9 | TRBD2 | . | TGTGCCAGCAGCGTAGGCGCGGGAGGGTCCTACGAGCAGTACTTC | CASSVGAGGSYEQYF
TRBJ2-1 | TRBV3-1/TRBV3-2 | . | . | TGTGCCAGCAGCCGGCTGGACAACAATGAGCAGTTCTTC | CASSRLDNNEQFF
TRBJ1-5 | TRBV5-1 | . | . | TGCGCCAGCAGCTTGACCAGGGATGCAAATCAGCCCCAGCATTTT | CASSLTRDANQPQHF
TRBJ2-5 | TRBV5-4 | . | . | TGTGCCAGCAGCTTAGAGGGGGGGCTGGGACAAAAGTACTTC | CASSLEGGLGQKYF
TRBJ1-3 | TRBV28 | . | . | TGTGCCAGCAGTTCGAGCAGGGTCCCCTCTGGAAACACCATATATTTT | CASSSSRVPSGNTIYF
TRBJ2-1 | TRBV20-1 | . | . | TGCAGTGCTAGTTCCCTCCGGACTTACAATGAGCAGTTCTTC | CSASSLRTYNEQFF
TRBJ1-3 | TRBV3-1/TRBV3-2 | . | . | TGTGCCAGCAGTCCTAGCTCTGGAAACACCATATATTTT | CASSPSSGNTIYF
TRBJ2-1 | TRBV30 | TRBD1 | . | TGTGCCTGGGCCACAGGGGGAATAAATGAGCAGTTCTTC | CAWATGGINEQFF
TRBJ1-2 | TRBV5-4 | TRBD1 | . | TGTGCCAGCAGACTGGGACAGGGAGGCTACACCTTC | CASRLGQGGYTF
TRBJ1-2 | TRBV3-1/TRBV3-2 | . | . | TGTGCCAGCAGCGGACCCACAGGGCATGGCTACACCTTC | CASSGPTGHGYTF
TRBJ2-2 | TRBV6-2/TRBV6-3 | . | . | TGTGCCAGCAGTCTCCAGGGGAACACCGGGGAGCTGTTTTTT | CASSLQGNTGELFF
TRBJ2-3 | TRBV18 | . | . | TGTGCCAGCTCACCAAGTAGAGTCAATTTAGCTGGGACAGATACGCAGTATTTT | CASSPSRVNLAGTDTQYF
TRBJ2-5 | TRBV6-1 | . | . | TGTGCCAGCAGTGAAAGAGATCCCCAGTACTTC | CASSERDPQYF
TRBJ2-7 | TRBV9 | . | . | TGTGCCAGCAGCGTAGACAGGGACTCCTACGAGCAGTACTTC | CASSVDRDSYEQYF
TRBJ1-1 | TRBV20-1 | . | . | TGCAGTGCTAGAGATCCGGCTGAAGCTTTCTTT | CSARDPAEAFF
TRBJ2-7 | TRBV28 | TRBD2 | . | TGTGCCAGCCCCCCTACCCGGCGGGAGGTTTCCTCCTACGAGCAGTACTTC | CASPPTRREVSSYEQYF
TRBJ2-2 | TRBV2 | TRBD2 | once | TGTGCCAGTCGGGGACTAGCGGGAGGAGGGCGCGGGGAGCTGTTTTTT | CASRGLAGGGRGELFF
TRBJ2-7 | TRBV2 | . | . | TGTGCCAGCAGTGATTTGGGCTTCGGCAACGATTACGAGCAGTACTTC | CASSDLGFGNDYEQYF